Here is one TCR beta chain with its context. Germline CDR1 is KGHDR and CDR2 is SFDVKD. This CDR3 contains 15 residues. Trimming took 8 bases from V and 3 from J; bases not matched to a gene: 7. In the source study's methods: For nucleated cells, counts were estimated from reference gene primer amplification. Some clones are missing from TCRdb's copy, which holds only in-frame ones; the method was immunoSEQ multiplex PCR. V, J and clone size are taken as reported in that table, and D and trimming were inferred from the DNA itself. Here the sample spans 140,000 to 150,000 clones, approximately 80% being singletons. The sample originates from a study of blood T cell repertoires in COVID-19. Study background: PBMCs, B-cell-depleted T cells, or T cells provided the cDNA or gDNA that made up the material.

The source material was peripheral blood. J is TRBJ2-2 and V is TRBV24-1; 8 bases are a match to TRBD2. This sequence originates from a man aged 50 to 59 with acute or convalescent COVID-19. The CDR3 DNA follows: TGTGCCACCAAAGAAGGGACTAGTGACACCGGGGAGCTGTTTTTT. It specifies CATKEGTSDTGELFF.